This TCR beta chain came from a study of Graves' ophthalmopathy and Graves' hyperthyroidism. Whole-study findings and limits: The blood repertoire also included most expanded thyroid clonotypes above 0.001 frequency.

In its sample, this clonotype was seen a few times. Its cognate antigen is unknown. Looked up from germline, CDR1 is LNHDA and CDR2 is SQIVND (reference sequence). The J segment lost 1 base and the V segment lost 7 bases, leaving 9 bases of the junction unmatched. CDR3 size: 15 residues. Using RNA transcripts, the TCR beta CDR3 regions were amplified. HTBI primers served in a first-round RT-PCR, which a second-round multiplex PCR followed. TCRdb processed the multiplex PCR reads anew with MiXCR; each CDR3 protein has one entry. The sample holds almost 750,000 distinct CDR3 sequences, 40% seen once. Excluded: other autoimmune disease, uncontrolled infection, pregnancy or lactation.

The gene calls are TRBV19 and TRBJ1-2, with 7 bases aligning to TRBD1. The sequence derives from an adult man with Graves' ophthalmopathy. Sequenced material: peripheral blood. CDR3 in DNA: TGTGCCAGTAATTCCCCGGGACAGCTTAACTATGGCTACACCTTC. As protein: CASNSPGQLNYGYTF.